The rows below give T cell receptor beta chains drawn from one sample of a study of identifying expanded T cells in peripheral blood. The assay was immunoSEQ multiplex PCR, and TCRdb's table has in-frame clones only and misses some. The table lists approximately 110,000 clones, about 89% of them singletons, with 16% in the top ten. The specimen sequenced was blood. These receptor sequences come from a person aged 18 to 75 in good health. CDR3s leave out the opening cysteine and the closing phenylalanine or tryptophan. Each record gives: V gene, CDR3 length, J gene, CDR3 protein.

TRBV5-4,14,TRBJ1-3,ASSLYVGAAGNTIY
TRBV5-6,14,TRBJ2-7,ASSPATSGGFYEQY
TRBV19,11,TRBJ2-1,ASSSQLATEQF
TRBV5-4,14,TRBJ1-1,ASSSQTGGISDEAF
TRBV6-5,11,TRBJ1-2,ASSSQPNYGYT
TRBV4-3,15,TRBJ1-1,ASSQGGGLGRKVEAF
TRBV6-1,11,TRBJ2-7,ASSEMGTYEQY
TRBV27,13,TRBJ2-2,ASSLSGVVTGELF
TRBV13,11,TRBJ1-6,ASSMGQNSPLH
TRBV5-1,12,TRBJ2-4,ASRDGNGGNIQY
TRBV7-2,17,TRBJ2-2,ASSLRGQQGQGTTGELF
TRBV19,13,TRBJ2-7,ASSEVLGQTYEQY
TRBV11-2,12,TRBJ1-6,ASSSTDNNSPLH
TRBV7-2,14,TRBJ1-5,ASSLATGQGVQPQH
TRBV18,12,TRBJ1-1,ASSQAQGGGEAF
TRBV27,12,TRBJ1-2,ASSLRQLSGGYT
TRBV2,12,TRBJ1-2,ASRRTGADYGYT
TRBV6-1,13,TRBJ1-5,ASSLRDGTNQPQH
TRBV2,11,TRBJ1-1,ASSGIGRRGAF
TRBV7-9,13,TRBJ1-1,ASSPPQGPGAEAF
TRBV5-4,14,TRBJ1-6,ASSFRPDSYNSPLH
TRBV5-6,12,TRBJ2-2,ASSLGTGTGELF
TRBV11-2,11,TRBJ1-1,ASSHTGNTEAF
TRBV6-5,12,TRBJ1-1,ASSRTGVETEAF
TRBV6-5,12,TRBJ1-4,ASSYDATNEKLF
TRBV10-3,13,TRBJ2-3,AISAPTTGGDTQY